This note documents a single T cell receptor beta chain sequence. Its antigen remains unknown. These data belong to a study of cytomegalovirus exposure and HLA in healthy donors. In the PCR, 60 Vbeta and 13 Jbeta primers were used. Profiled with immunoSEQ multiplex PCR; TCRdb holds only in-frame clones, not every one. The data show some 110,000 clones, just under 70% seen once. Study outcomes and limitations: A list of approximately 150 TCR beta chains associated with cytomegalovirus was given. When a later analysis compared HLA-associated TCR beta chains with equally common others, the HLA-associated chains turned out to be more clonally expanded and to have lower generation probabilities.

The specimen sequenced was PBMCs. The TCR comes from a man aged 30 to 39 in good health and CMV-seropositive.

CDR3 DNA: TGCAGCGTTGGAGGGGGTTGGGGTCAGCCCCAGCATTTT. Translated: CSVGGGWGQPQHF. The chain couples TRBV29-1 to TRBJ1-5; the D gene is possibly TRBD1 (6 bases). V was trimmed by 4 bases and J by 6 bases, leaving 13 bases between them. Germline V lookup: CDR1 SQVTM, CDR2 ANQGSEA. The CDR3 is 13 residues long.